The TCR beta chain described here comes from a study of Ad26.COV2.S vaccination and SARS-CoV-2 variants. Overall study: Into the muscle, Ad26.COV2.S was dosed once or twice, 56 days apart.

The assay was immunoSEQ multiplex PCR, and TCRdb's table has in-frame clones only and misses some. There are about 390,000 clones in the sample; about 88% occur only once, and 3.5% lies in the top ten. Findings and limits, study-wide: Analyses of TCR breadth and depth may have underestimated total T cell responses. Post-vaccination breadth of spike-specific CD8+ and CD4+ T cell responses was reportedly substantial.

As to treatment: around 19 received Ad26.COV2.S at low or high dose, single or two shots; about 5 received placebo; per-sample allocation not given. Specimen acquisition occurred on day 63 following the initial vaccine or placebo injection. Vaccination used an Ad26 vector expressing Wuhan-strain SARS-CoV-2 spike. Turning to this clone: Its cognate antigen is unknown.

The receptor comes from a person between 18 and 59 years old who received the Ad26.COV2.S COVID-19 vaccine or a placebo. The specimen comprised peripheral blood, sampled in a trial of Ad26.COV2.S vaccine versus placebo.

Written as DNA, the CDR3 is TGCGCCAGCAGCATACGGACAGGCCTTTCTCAGCCCCAGCATTTT. The encoded protein is CASSIRTGLSQPQHF. The V and J genes are TRBV4-1 and TRBJ1-5; 7 nucleotides align to TRBD1. V gave up 5 bases and J gave up 6 bases; unmatched junction bases: 10. Germline values: CDR1 MGHRA, CDR2 YSYEKL. The CDR3 contains 15 residues.